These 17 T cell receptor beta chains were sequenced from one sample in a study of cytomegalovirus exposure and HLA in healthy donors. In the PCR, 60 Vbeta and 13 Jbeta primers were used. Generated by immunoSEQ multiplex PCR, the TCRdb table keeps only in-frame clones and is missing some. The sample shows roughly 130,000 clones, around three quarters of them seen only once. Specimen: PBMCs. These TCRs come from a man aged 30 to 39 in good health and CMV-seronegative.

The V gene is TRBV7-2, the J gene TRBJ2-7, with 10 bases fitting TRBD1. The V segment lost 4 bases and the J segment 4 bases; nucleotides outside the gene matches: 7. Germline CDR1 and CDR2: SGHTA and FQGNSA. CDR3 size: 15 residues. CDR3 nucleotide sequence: TGTGCCAGCAGCTGGGACAGGGGAGAGGTGTACGAGCAGTACTTC. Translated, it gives CASSWDRGEVYEQYF.

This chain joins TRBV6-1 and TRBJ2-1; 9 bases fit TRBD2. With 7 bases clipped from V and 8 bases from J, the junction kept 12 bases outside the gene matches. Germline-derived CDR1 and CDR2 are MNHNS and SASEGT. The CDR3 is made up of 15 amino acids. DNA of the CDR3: TGTGCCAGCAACCCCGGGCTAGCGGGGAACGATGAGCAGTTCTTC. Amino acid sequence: CASNPGLAGNDEQFF.

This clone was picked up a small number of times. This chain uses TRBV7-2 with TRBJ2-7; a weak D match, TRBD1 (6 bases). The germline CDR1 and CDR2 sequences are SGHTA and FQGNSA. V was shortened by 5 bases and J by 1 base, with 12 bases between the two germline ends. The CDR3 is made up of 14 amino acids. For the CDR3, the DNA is TGTGCCAGCAGCAGAGTACAGGGATCCTACGAGCAGTACTTC. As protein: CASSRVQGSYEQYF.

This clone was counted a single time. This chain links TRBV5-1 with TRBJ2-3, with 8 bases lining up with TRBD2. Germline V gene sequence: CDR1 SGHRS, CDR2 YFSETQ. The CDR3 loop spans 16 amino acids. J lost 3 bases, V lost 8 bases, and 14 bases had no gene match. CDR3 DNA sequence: TGCGCCAGTTCTCGGGGCGGGGGGTCGCTAACAGATACGCAGTATTTT. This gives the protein CASSRGGGSLTDTQYF.

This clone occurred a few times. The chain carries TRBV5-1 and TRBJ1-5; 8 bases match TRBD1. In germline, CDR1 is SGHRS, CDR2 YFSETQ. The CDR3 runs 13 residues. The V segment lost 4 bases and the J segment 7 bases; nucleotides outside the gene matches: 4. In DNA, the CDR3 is TGCGCCAGCAGCGAGACAGGGGACCAGCCCCAGCATTTT. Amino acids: CASSETGDQPQHF.

For the CDR3, the DNA is TGCAGCGTCCGGGACAGGATAGAAGGCTACACCTTC. Translation gives CSVRDRIEGYTF. V usage is TRBV29-1 and J usage is TRBJ1-2; TRBD1 matches at 8 bases. CDR3 length equals 12 residues. V was pared by 6 bases and J by 8 bases, with 8 bases of the junction left unmatched. The germline V gene has CDR1 SQVTM and CDR2 ANQGSEA.

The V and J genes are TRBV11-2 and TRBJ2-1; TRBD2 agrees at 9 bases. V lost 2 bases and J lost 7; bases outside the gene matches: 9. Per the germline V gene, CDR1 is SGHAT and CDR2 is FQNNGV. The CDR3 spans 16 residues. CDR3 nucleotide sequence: TGTGCCAGCAGCTTAAAGGGACCTAGCGGGGATAATGAGCAGTTCTTC. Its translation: CASSLKGPSGDNEQFF. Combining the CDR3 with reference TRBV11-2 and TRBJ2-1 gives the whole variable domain EAGVAQSPRYKIIEKRQSVAFWCNPISGHATLYWYQQILGQGPKLLIQFQNNGVVDDSQLPKDRFSAERLKGVDSTLKIQPAKLEDSAVYLCASSLKGPSGDNEQFFGPGTRLTVL.

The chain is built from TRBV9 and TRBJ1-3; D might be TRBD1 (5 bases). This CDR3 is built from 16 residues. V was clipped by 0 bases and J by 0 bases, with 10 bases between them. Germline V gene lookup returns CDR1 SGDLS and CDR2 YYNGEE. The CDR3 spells CASSVETGVSGNTIYF. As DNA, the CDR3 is TGTGCCAGCAGCGTAGAAACAGGAGTCTCTGGAAACACCATATATTTT.

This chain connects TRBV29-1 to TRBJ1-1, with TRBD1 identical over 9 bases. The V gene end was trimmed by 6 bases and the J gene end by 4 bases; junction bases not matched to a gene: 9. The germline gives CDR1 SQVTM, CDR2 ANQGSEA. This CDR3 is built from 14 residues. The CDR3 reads CSVATGGGGTEAFF. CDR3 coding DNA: TGCAGCGTGGCTACAGGGGGCGGAGGCACTGAAGCTTTCTTT.

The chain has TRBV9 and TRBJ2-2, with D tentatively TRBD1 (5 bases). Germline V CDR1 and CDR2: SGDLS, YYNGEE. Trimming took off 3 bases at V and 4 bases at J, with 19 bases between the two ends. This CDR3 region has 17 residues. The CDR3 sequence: CASSARGRDTTTGELFF. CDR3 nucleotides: TGTGCCAGCAGCGCCCGTGGCAGGGATACCACCACCGGGGAGCTGTTTTTT.

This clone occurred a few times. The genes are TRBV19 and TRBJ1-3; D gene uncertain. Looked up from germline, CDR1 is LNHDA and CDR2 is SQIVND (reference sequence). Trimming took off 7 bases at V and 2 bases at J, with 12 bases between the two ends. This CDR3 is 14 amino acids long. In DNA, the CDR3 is TGTGCCAGTACCGTCTTCGGGGCTGGAAACACCATATATTTT. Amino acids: CASTVFGAGNTIYF. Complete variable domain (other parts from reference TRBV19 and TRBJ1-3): DGGITQSPKYLFRKEGQNVTLSCEQNLNHDAMYWYRQDPGQGLRLIYYSQIVNDFQKGDIAEGYSVSREKKESFPLTVTSAQKNPTAFYLCASTVFGAGNTIYFGEGSWLTVV.

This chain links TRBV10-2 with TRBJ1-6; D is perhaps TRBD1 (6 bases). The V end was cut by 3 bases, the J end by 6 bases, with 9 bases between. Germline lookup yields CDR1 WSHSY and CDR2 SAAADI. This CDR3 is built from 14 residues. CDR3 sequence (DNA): TGCGCCAGCAGTGACCTAGGGGGTAATTCACCCCTCCACTTT. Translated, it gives CASSDLGGNSPLHF.

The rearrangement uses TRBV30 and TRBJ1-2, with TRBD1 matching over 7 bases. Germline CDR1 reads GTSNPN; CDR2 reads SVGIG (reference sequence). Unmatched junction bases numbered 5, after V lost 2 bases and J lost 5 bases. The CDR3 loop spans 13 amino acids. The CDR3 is CAWSFGRGYGYTF. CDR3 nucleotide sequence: TGTGCCTGGAGTTTTGGCAGGGGGTATGGCTACACCTTC.

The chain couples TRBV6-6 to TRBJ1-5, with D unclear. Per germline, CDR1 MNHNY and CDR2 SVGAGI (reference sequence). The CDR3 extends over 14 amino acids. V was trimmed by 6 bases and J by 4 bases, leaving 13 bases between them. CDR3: CASSTTATNQPQHF. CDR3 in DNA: TGTGCCAGCAGCACGACGGCGACTAATCAGCCCCAGCATTTT.

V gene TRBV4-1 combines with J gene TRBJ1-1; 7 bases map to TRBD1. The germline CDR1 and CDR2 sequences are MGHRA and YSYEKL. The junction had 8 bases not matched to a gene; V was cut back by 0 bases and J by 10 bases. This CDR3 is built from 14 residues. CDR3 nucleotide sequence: TGCGCCAGCAGCCAAGAGACGGGACAGCTAACAGCTTTCTTT. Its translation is CASSQETGQLTAFF.

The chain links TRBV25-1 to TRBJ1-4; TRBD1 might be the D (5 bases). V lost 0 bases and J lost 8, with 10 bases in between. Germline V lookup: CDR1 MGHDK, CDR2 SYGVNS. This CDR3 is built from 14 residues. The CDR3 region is CASSEYSGLEKLFF. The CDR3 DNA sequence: TGTGCCAGCAGTGAATACTCAGGGTTAGAAAAACTGTTTTTT.

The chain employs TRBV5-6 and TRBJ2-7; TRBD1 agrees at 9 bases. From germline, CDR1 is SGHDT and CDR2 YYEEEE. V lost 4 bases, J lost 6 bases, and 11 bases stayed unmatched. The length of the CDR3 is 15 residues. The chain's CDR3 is CASSRRGQGPSEQYF. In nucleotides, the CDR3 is TGTGCCAGCAGCCGGCGGGGACAGGGTCCTAGCGAGCAGTACTTC.